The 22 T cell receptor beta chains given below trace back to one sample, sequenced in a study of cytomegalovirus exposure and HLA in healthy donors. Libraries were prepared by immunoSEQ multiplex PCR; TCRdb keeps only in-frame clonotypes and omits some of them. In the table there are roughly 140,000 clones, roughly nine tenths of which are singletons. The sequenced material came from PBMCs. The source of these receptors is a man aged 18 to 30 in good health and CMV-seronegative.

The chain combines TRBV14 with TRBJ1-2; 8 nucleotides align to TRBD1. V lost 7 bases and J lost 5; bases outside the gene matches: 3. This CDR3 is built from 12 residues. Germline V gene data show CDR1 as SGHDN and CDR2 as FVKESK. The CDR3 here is CASKTGEYGYTF. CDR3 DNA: TGTGCCAGCAAGACAGGGGAGTATGGCTACACCTTC.

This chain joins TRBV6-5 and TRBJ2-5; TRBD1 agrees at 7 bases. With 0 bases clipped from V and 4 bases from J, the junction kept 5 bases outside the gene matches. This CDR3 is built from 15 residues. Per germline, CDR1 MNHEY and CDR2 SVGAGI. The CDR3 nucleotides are TGTGCCAGCAGTTACTCGTTACAGGGGCGAGAGACCCAGTACTTC. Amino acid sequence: CASSYSLQGRETQYF.

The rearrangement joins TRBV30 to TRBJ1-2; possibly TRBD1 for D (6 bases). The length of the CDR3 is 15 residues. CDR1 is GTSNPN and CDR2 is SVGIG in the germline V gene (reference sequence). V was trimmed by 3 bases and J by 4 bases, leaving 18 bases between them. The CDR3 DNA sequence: TGTGCCTGGAGCCCCCAACATACAGGGATCTATGGCTACACCTTC. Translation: CAWSPQHTGIYGYTF.

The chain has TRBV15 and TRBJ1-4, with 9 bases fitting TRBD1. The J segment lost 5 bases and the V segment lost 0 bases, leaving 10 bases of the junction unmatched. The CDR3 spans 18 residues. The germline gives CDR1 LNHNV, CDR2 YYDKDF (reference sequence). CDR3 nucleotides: TGTGCCACCAGCAGAGACCTACAGGGGGCCAGGAGGAATGAAAAACTGTTTTTT. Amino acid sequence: CATSRDLQGARRNEKLFF.

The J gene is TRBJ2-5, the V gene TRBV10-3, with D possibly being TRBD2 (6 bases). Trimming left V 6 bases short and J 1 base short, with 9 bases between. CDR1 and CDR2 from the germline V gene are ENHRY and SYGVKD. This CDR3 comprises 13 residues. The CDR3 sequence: CAIRRDSQETQYF. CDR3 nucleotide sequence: TGTGCCATCAGGCGGGACTCCCAAGAGACCCAGTACTTC.

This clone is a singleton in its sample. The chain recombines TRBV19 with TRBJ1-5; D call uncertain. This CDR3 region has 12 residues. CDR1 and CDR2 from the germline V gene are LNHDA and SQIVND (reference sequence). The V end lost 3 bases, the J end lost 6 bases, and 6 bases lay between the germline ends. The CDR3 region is CASSIGGQPQHF. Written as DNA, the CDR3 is TGTGCCAGTAGTATTGGCGGTCAGCCCCAGCATTTT.

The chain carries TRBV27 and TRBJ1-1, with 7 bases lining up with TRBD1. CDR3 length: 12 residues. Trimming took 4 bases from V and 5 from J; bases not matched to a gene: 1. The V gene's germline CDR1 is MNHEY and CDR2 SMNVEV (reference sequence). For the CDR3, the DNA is TGTGCCAGCAGTTCAGGGGGGACTGAAGCTTTCTTT. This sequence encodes CASSSGGTEAFF.

This chain's CDR3 is CASSLVSGRLNTGELFF. CDR3 nucleotide sequence: TGTGCCAGCAGCTTAGTTAGCGGGAGGCTTAACACCGGGGAGCTGTTTTTT. The J gene is TRBJ2-2, the V gene TRBV11-3; 10 bases match TRBD2. The CDR3 length is 17 residues. Trimming removed 1 base from V and 2 bases from J; junction bases left unmatched: 4. Germline V gene data show CDR1 as SGHNT and CDR2 as YENEEA.

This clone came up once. The CDR3 spells CASSTSGLSYNEQFF. CDR3 DNA: TGTGCCAGCAGCACCTCGGGACTGTCCTACAATGAGCAGTTCTTC. This chain uses TRBV7-9 with TRBJ2-1, with TRBD2 as a possible D gene (6 bases). CDR1 and CDR2 (germline): SEHNR, FQNEAQ (reference sequence). The germline V and J ends were trimmed by 5 bases and 1 base, with 12 bases remaining between them. This CDR3 has 15 residues.

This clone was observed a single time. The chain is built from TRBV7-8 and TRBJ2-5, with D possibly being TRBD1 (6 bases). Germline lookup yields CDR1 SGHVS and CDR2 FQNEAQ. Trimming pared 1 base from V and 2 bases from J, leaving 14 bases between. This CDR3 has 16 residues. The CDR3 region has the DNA TGTGCCAGCAGCTTAGGGACACACGGGACACAAGAGACCCAGTACTTC. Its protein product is CASSLGTHGTQETQYF.

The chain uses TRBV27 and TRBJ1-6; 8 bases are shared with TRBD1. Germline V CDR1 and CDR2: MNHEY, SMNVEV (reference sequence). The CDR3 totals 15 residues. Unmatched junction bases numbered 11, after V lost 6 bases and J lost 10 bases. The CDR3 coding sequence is TGTGCCAGCAGACCCGCGACAGGGGCCAACTCACCCCTCCACTTT. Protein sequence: CASRPATGANSPLHF.

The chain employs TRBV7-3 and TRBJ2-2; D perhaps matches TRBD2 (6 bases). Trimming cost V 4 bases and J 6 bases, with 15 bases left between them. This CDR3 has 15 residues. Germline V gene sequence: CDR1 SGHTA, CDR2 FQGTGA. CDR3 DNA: TGTGCCAGCAGCTATCAATCGGGGGAGGCCGGGGAGCTGTTTTTT. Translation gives CASSYQSGEAGELFF.

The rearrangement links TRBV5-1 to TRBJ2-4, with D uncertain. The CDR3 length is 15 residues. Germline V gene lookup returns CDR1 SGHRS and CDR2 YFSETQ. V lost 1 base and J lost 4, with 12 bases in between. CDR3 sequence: CASSLPRLVKNIQYF. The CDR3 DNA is TGCGCCAGCAGCTTGCCCAGATTGGTGAAAAACATTCAGTACTTC. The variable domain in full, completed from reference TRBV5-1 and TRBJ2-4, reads KAGVTQTPRYLIKTRGQQVTLSCSPISGHRSVSWYQQTPGQGLQFLFEYFSETQRNKGNFPGRFSGRQFSNSRSEMNVSTLELGDSALYLCASSLPRLVKNIQYFGAGTRLSVL.

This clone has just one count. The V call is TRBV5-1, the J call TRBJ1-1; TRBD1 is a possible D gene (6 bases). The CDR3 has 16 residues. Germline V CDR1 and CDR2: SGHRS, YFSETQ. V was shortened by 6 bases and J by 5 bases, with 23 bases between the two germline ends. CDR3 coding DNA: TGCGCCAGCACCAATCAGATCGGGGGGCAGGGAACTGAAGCTTTCTTT. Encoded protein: CASTNQIGGQGTEAFF.

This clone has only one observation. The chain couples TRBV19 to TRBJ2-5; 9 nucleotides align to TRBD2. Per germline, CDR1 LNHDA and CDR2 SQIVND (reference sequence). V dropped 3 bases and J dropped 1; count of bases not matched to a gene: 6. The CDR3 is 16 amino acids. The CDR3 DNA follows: TGTGCCAGTAGTATGGGGCTAGCGGGAACCCAAGAGACCCAGTACTTC. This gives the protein CASSMGLAGTQETQYF.

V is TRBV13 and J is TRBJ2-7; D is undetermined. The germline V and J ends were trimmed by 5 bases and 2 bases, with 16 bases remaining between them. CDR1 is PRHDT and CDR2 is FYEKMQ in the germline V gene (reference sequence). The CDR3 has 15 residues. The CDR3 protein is CASSPLGVGAYEQYV. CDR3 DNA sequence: TGTGCCAGCAGCCCCCTTGGTGTTGGGGCCTACGAGCAGTACGTC.

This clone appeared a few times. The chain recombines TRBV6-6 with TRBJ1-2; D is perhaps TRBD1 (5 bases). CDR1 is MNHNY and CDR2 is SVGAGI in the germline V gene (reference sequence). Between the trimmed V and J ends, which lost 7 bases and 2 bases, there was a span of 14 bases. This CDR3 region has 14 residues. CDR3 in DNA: TGTGCCAGCAAGGTTCAGGGAGGGAACTATGGCTACACCTTC. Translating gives CASKVQGGNYGYTF.

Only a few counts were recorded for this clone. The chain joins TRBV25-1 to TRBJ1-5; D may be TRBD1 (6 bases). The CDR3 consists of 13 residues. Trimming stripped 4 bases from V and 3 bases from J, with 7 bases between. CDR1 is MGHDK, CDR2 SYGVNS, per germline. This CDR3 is CASSVGANQPQHF. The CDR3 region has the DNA TGTGCCAGCAGTGTGGGGGCCAATCAGCCCCAGCATTTT. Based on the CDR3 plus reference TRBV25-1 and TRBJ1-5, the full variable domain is EADIYQTPRYLVIGTGKKITLECSQTMGHDKMYWYQQDPGMELHLIHYSYGVNSTEKGDLSSESTVSRIRTEHFPLTLESARPSHTSQYLCASSVGANQPQHFGDGTRLSIL.

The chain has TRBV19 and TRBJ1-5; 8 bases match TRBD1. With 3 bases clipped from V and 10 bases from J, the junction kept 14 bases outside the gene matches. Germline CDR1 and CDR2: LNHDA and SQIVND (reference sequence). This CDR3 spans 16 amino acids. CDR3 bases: TGTGCCAGTAGTATGGTGACAGGGGTGGGAAATGGTCCCCAGCATTTT. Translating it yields CASSMVTGVGNGPQHF. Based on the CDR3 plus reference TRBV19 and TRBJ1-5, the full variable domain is DGGITQSPKYLFRKEGQNVTLSCEQNLNHDAMYWYRQDPGQGLRLIYYSQIVNDFQKGDIAEGYSVSREKKESFPLTVTSAQKNPTAFYLCASSMVTGVGNGPQHFGDGTRLSIL.

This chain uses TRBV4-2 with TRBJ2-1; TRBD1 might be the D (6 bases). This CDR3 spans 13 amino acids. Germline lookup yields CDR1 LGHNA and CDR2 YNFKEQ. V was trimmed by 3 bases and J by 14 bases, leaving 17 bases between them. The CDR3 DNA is TGTGCCAGCAGCCACCCGGACAGTCTCCAGGAGTTCTTC. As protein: CASSHPDSLQEFF.

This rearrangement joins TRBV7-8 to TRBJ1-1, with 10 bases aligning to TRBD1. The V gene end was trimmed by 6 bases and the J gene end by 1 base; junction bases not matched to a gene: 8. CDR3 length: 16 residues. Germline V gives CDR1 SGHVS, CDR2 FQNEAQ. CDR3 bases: TGTGCCAGCAGATTACCGGGACAGGGGTCGAACACTGAAGCTTTCTTT. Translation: CASRLPGQGSNTEAFF.

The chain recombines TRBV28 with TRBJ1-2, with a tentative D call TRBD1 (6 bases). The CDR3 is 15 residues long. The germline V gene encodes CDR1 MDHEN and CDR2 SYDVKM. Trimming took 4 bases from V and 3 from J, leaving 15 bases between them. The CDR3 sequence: CASSSTPGHYYGYTF. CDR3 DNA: TGTGCCAGCAGTTCGACCCCGGGACACTACTATGGCTACACCTTC.